This TCR beta chain was sequenced during a study of blood T cell repertoires in COVID-19. On the study more broadly: The United States, Italy and Spain were the sources of the acute and convalescent COVID-19 samples. PBMCs, B-cell-depleted T cells, or T cells were the source of the cDNA or gDNA that made up the material.

A few counts support this clone. The V segment lost 1 base and the J segment 6 bases; nucleotides outside the gene matches: 12. The CDR3 loop spans 16 amino acids. Germline CDR1 and CDR2: LGHDT and YNNKEL (reference sequence). In the authors' methods: How many nucleated cells were present was estimated from reference gene primer amplification. The table came from immunoSEQ multiplex PCR; TCRdb's copy has only in-frame clones and leaves some out. Clonal size and the V and J genes are those of that table, whereas D and trimming came from the DNA. The data contain 45,000 to 50,000 clones, 80% to 90% of them singletons.

The clonotype comes from a human donor in a cohort sampled during active COVID-19. V gene TRBV3-1 (or the pseudogene TRBV3-2) combines with J gene TRBJ2-7; 7 positions agree with TRBD2. What was sequenced was peripheral blood. The CDR3 spells CASSQGERGVRVEQYF. CDR3 DNA sequence: TGTGCCAGCAGCCAAGGGGAACGGGGGGTTAGGGTCGAGCAGTACTTC.